This TCR beta chain is from a study of blood T cell repertoires in COVID-19. Across the whole study: T cells, B-cell-depleted T cells, or PBMCs provided the cDNA or gDNA that served as material.

Per the original methods: Nucleated cell number was recorded as an estimate derived from reference gene primer amplification. Data came from immunoSEQ multiplex PCR; TCRdb stores just in-frame clones and leaves some out. That table gives V, J and clone size, and the DNA gave D and trimming. Of over 250,000 clones detected, roughly 86% appear once; the ten largest clones hold 0.8%. Trimming removed 8 bases at V and 0 bases at J, with 17 bases between. Germline CDR1 SEHNR, CDR2 FQNEAQ (reference sequence). The CDR3 contains 16 residues. The sequenced material came from peripheral blood. The V and J genes are TRBV7-9 and TRBJ1-5; no clear D. This clonotype was sampled from a woman in her 30s with acute or convalescent COVID-19. As DNA, the CDR3 is TGTGCCAGCTCCGCTATAGAGAGGTTTAGCAATCAGCCCCAGCATTTT. Protein product: CASSAIERFSNQPQHF. The variable domain in full, completed from reference TRBV7-9 and TRBJ1-5, reads DTGVSQNPRHKITKRGQNVTFRCDPISEHNRLYWYRQTLGQGPEFLTYFQNEAQLEKSRLLSDRFSAERPKGSFSTLEIQRTEQGDSAMYLCASSAIERFSNQPQHFGDGTRLSIL.